Sequencing of this T cell receptor beta chain was carried out in a study of cytomegalovirus exposure and HLA in healthy donors. Findings and limits, study-wide: A few chains tied to CMV proved CMV antigen-specific in vitro.

To note about this clone: The antigen is not known.

13 Jbeta primers and 60 Vbeta primers were used for the PCR. Some clones are missing from TCRdb's copy, which holds only in-frame ones; the method was immunoSEQ multiplex PCR. The data hold more than 85,000 clones, with around 60% observed a single time. The CDR3 has 15 amino acids. Germline-derived CDR1 and CDR2 are LGHNT and FRNRAP. Unmatched junction bases numbered 9, after V lost 4 bases and J lost 6 bases. The sequence was collected from a human donor in good health. The V and J genes are TRBV12-5 and TRBJ1-5, with TRBD1 identical over 7 bases. The sequencing input was PBMCs. CDR3 coding DNA: TGTGCTAGTGGTTCCTCAGACAGGGCGACTCAGCCCCAGCATTTT. Its translation is CASGSSDRATQPQHF.